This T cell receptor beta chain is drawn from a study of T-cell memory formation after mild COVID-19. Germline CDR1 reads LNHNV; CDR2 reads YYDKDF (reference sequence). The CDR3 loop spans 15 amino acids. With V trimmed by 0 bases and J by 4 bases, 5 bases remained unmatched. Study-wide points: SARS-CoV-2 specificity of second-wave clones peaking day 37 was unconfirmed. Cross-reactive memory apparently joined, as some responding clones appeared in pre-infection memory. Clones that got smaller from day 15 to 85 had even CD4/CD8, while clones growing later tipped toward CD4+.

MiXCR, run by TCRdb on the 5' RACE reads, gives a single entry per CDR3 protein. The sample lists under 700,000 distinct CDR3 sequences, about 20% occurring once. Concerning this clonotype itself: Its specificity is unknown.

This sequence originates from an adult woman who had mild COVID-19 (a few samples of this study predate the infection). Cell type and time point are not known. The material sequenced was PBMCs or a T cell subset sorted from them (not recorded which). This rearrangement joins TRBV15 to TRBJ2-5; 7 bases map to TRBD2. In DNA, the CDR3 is TGTGCCACCAGCAGAGATAAAGCGGGGCCAGAGACCCAGTACTTC. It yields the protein CATSRDKAGPETQYF.